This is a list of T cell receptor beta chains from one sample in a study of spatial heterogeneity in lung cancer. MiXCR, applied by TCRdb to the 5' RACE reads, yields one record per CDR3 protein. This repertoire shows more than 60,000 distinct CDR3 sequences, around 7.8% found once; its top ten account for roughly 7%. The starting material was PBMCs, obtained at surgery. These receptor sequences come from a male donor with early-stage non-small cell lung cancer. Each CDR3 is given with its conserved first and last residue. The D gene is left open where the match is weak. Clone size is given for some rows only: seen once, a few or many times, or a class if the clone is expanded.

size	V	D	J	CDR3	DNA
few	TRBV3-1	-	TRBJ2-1	CASSLPWLPHEQFF	TGTGCCAGCAGCCTTCCGTGGCTCCCGCATGAGCAGTTCTTC
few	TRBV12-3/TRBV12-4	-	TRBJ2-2	CASSVGLNTGELFF	TGTGCCAGCAGTGTGGGTCTTAACACCGGGGAGCTGTTTTTT
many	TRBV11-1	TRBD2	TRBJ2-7	CASSLVRGRDEQYF	TGTGCCAGCAGCTTGGTCCGCGGGAGGGACGAGCAGTACTTC
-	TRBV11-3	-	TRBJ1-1	CASSITETTEAFF	TGTGCCAGCAGCATCACAGAGACCACTGAAGCTTTCTTT
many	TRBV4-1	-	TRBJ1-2	CASSHPRRFFYTF	TGCGCCAGCAGCCATCCCAGGAGGTTTTTCTACACCTTC
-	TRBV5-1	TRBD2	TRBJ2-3	CASSAGPAGLADTQYF	TGCGCCAGCAGCGCGGGACCAGCGGGATTAGCGGATACGCAGTATTTT
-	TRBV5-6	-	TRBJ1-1	CVSSMGLTEAFF	TGTGTCAGCAGCATGGGACTCACTGAAGCTTTCTTT
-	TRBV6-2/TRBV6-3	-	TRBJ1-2	CASSYGGRYGYTF	TGTGCCAGCAGTTATGGGGGGCGCTATGGCTACACCTTC
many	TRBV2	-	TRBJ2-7	CASSESLPDEQYF	TGTGCCAGCAGCGAGTCCCTCCCGGACGAGCAGTACTTC
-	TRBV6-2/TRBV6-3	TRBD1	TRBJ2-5	CASSWGTGMTQYF	TGTGCCAGCAGTTGGGGGACAGGGATGACCCAGTACTTC
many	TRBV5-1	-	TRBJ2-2	CASSPDWENGELFF	TGCGCCAGCAGTCCGGACTGGGAGAACGGGGAGCTGTTTTTT
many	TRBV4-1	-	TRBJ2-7	CASSKGDLYEQYF	TGCGCCAGCAGCAAAGGGGATCTCTACGAGCAGTACTTC
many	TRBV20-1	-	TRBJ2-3	CSAPSPGRTDTQYF	TGCAGTGCTCCTTCCCCGGGGCGGACAGATACGCAGTATTTT
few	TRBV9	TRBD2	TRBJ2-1	CASSLDPSGRSYNEQFF	TGTGCCAGCAGCCTCGATCCTAGCGGGAGGAGCTACAATGAGCAGTTCTTC
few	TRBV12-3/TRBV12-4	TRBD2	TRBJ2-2	CASRPRTSGRNPSEELFF	TGTGCCAGCAGACCCCGGACTAGCGGGAGGAACCCGTCCGAGGAGCTGTTTTTT
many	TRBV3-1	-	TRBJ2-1	CASSPPAGVSYNEQFF	TGTGCCAGCAGCCCCCCGGCAGGGGTCTCCTACAATGAGCAGTTCTTC
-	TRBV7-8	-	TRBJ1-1	CASSYRDGMNTEAFF	TGTGCCAGCAGTTACCGGGACGGTATGAACACTGAAGCTTTCTTT
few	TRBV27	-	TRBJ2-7	CASSSLSYEQYF	TGTGCCAGCAGTTCCCTTTCCTACGAGCAGTACTTC
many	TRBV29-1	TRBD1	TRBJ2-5	CSGAPGGPRTETQYF	TGCAGCGGTGCCCCAGGGGGCCCGCGAACGGAGACCCAGTACTTC
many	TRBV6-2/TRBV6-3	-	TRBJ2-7	CASSRHYDVIEQYF	TGTGCCAGCAGTCGCCACTACGACGTGATCGAGCAGTACTTC
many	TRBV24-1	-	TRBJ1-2	CATSDLQPTGYTF	TGTGCCACCAGTGATTTGCAGCCTACCGGCTACACCTTC
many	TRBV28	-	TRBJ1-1	CASIRVRTVEAFF	TGTGCCAGCATTCGCGTTAGGACAGTTGAAGCTTTCTTT
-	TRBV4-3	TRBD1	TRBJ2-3	CASSQEPRTGTGVVDTQYF	TGCGCCAGCAGCCAAGAGCCTAGAACCGGGACAGGGGTCGTAGATACGCAGTATTTT
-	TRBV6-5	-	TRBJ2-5	CASSYGRTQYF	TGTGCCAGCAGTTACGGGCGGACCCAGTACTTC
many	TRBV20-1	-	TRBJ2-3	CSANDRPSTDTQYF	TGCAGTGCTAACGACCGCCCAAGCACAGATACGCAGTATTTT
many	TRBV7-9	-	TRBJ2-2	CASSGDGNQGELFF	TGTGCCAGCAGTGGAGACGGGAATCAAGGGGAGCTGTTTTTT
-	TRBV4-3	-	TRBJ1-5	CASSQTGSNQPQHF	TGCGCCAGCAGCCAAACAGGGAGCAATCAGCCCCAGCATTTT
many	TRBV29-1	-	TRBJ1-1	CSVQRTPVAEAFF	TGCAGCGTTCAACGGACGCCCGTTGCTGAAGCTTTCTTT
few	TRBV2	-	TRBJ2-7	CASRPPSGGSTLSSYEQYF	TGTGCCAGCAGGCCCCCGTCTGGGGGATCCACTTTAAGCTCCTACGAGCAGTACTTC
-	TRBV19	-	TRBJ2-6	CASSSDSRSGANVLTF	TGTGCCAGTAGTAGCGACAGCCGCTCTGGGGCCAACGTCCTGACTTTC
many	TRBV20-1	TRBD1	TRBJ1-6	CSASGTGKNSPLHF	TGCAGTGCTAGCGGGACAGGAAAGAATTCACCCCTCCACTTT
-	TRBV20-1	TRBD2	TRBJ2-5	CSALLADQETQYF	TGCAGTGCTCTTCTAGCGGACCAAGAGACCCAGTACTTC
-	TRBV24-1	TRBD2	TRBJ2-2	CATSDPRTSGIGELFF	TGTGCCACCAGTGACCCCCGGACTAGCGGGATCGGGGAGCTGTTTTTT
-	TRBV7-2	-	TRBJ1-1	CASSLPIVGVTEAFF	TGTGCCAGCAGCTTACCGATCGTCGGAGTCACTGAAGCTTTCTTT
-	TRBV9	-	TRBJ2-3	CASSLSDLGTDTQYF	TGTGCCAGCAGCTTAAGTGACCTCGGCACAGATACGCAGTATTTT
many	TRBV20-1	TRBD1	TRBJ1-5	CSASGGQGSNQPQHF	TGCAGTGCTAGCGGAGGACAGGGATCCAATCAGCCCCAGCATTTT
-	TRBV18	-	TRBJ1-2	CASSPQDRYGYTF	TGTGCCAGCTCACCTCAAGATAGATATGGCTACACCTTC
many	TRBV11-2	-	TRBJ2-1	CASSTQTNFGQFF	TGTGCCAGCAGCACCCAGACTAATTTCGGGCAGTTCTTC
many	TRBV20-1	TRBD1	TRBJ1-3	CSARKRGLENTIYF	TGCAGTGCTAGAAAGAGGGGGCTCGAAAACACCATATATTTT
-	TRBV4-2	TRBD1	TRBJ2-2	CASSQVRGSGTGNTGELFF	TGTGCCAGCAGCCAAGTTAGGGGGTCCGGGACAGGGAACACCGGGGAGCTGTTTTTT
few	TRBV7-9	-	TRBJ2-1	CASTFTSPLGEQFF	TGTGCCAGCACCTTCACCAGTCCTCTTGGTGAGCAGTTCTTC
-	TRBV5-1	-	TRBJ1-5	CASSLTVYEDSNQPQHF	TGCGCCAGCAGCTTGACGGTATATGAGGATAGCAATCAGCCCCAGCATTTT
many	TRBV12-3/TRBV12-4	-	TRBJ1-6	CASSLDTYSPLHF	TGTGCCAGCAGTCTGGACACCTATTCACCCCTCCACTTT
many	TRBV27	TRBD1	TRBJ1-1	CASSSDRGSTEAFF	TGTGCCAGCAGTTCCGACAGGGGAAGCACTGAAGCTTTCTTT
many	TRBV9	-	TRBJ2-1	CASSVGGISYNEQFF	TGTGCCAGCAGCGTAGGGGGGATTTCCTACAATGAGCAGTTCTTC
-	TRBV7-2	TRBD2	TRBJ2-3	CASSLAAGLAGGDTQYF	TGTGCCAGCAGCTTAGCCGCCGGACTAGCGGGAGGAGATACGCAGTATTTT
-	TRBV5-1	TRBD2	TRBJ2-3	CASSSPAGVTDTQYF	TGCGCCAGCAGCTCTCCAGCGGGGGTCACAGATACGCAGTATTTT
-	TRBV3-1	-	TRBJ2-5	CASSAGPGLKETQYF	TGTGCCAGCAGCGCGGGCCCGGGACTGAAAGAGACCCAGTACTTC
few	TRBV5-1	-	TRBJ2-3	CASSLEGRTDTQYF	TGCGCCAGCAGCTTGGAGGGACGCACAGATACGCAGTATTTT
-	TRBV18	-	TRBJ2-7	CASSRTATYEQYF	TGTGCCAGCTCGCGGACGGCGACCTACGAGCAGTACTTC
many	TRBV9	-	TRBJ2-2	CASSSGTHGELFF	TGTGCCAGCAGCTCAGGGACGCACGGGGAGCTGTTTTTT
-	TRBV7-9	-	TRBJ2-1	CASSPNHNEQFF	TGTGCCAGCAGCCCTAACCACAATGAGCAGTTCTTC
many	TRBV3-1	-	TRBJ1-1	CASSQAAGSTEAFF	TGTGCCAGCAGCCAAGCAGCAGGGAGCACTGAAGCTTTCTTT
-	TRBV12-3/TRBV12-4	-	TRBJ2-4	CASSFGAPARENIQYF	TGTGCCAGCAGTTTTGGCGCACCCGCCAGAGAAAACATTCAGTACTTC
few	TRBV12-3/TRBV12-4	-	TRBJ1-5	CASSLSGAPQPQHF	TGTGCCAGCAGTTTATCAGGCGCACCCCAGCCCCAGCATTTT